Described below is a single T cell receptor (beta chain) sequence and its context. Its matching antigen is unknown. The V gene lost 8 bases and the J gene lost 10 bases, with 27 bases spanning the gap. The CDR3 consists of 15 residues. Looked up from germline, CDR1 is SGHTA and CDR2 is FQGNSA. The record originates from a study of blood T cells in healthy people across ages. Findings and limits, study-wide: Relative to aged donors, long-lived donors carried more naive CD4+ cells and displayed higher diversity. TCR beta diversity per million T cells fell roughly linearly with age.

Using a J-beta primer mix together with a sample-barcoded 5' primer, a second PCR was run for roughly 6 to 12 cycles. Every molecule of cDNA carried a tag from a template-switch adaptor with 12 random nucleotides. MiXCR, applied by TCRdb to the 5' RACE reads, yields one record per CDR3 protein. Found here are approximately 400,000 distinct CDR3 sequences, about 49% of them singletons; the top ten hold 45% to 55%. All donors came from Russia, were Caucasian and healthy, and spanned ages about 6 to 95. The clonotype originates from a man in his fifties or sixties in good health. This sequence joins TRBV7-2 and TRBJ2-7; D could derive from TRBD1 or TRBD2 (6 bases each). The specimen was blood. In nucleotides, the CDR3 is TGTGCCAGCGGGGGGCGCGGAGTACTCAAAGAGGCCCAGTACTTC. Protein product: CASGGRGVLKEAQYF.